A single sample gave rise to the 27 T cell receptor beta chains below, sequenced in a study of blood T cell repertoires in COVID-19. The protocol was immunoSEQ multiplex PCR, while the TCRdb copy is restricted to in-frame clones and leaves out a portion. The sample consists of roughly 670,000 clones, around 89% of them appearing once. Sequencing was done on a sample of peripheral blood. The origin of the receptors is a woman aged 18-29 years with acute or convalescent COVID-19.

The chain has TRBV10-3 and TRBJ1-2; TRBD1 matches at 10 bases. Germline CDR1 is ENHRY and CDR2 is SYGVKD. The CDR3 contains 16 residues. V trimming: 3 bases; J trimming: 4 bases; junction bases outside the gene matches: 8. CDR3 coding DNA: TGTGCCATCAGTGACGTTGGGACAGGGGCTCCCTATGGCTACACCTTC. Translating gives CAISDVGTGAPYGYTF.

V and J are TRBV7-2 and TRBJ1-5; D may be TRBD1 (5 bases). Per germline, CDR1 SGHTA and CDR2 FQGNSA. Between the trimmed V and J ends, which lost 0 bases and 6 bases, there was a span of 9 bases. The CDR3 has 14 amino acids. The CDR3 spells CASSLAPDSQPQHF. CDR3 nucleotide sequence: TGTGCCAGCAGCTTAGCGCCAGACAGTCAGCCCCAGCATTTT.

This clone appeared a few times. V usage is TRBV29-1 and J usage is TRBJ1-1; 7 bases fit TRBD1. The germline CDR1 and CDR2 sequences are SQVTM and ANQGSEA. J lost 0 bases, V lost 4 bases, and 8 bases had no gene match. This CDR3 contains 15 residues. As DNA, the CDR3 is TGCAGCGTTGGTCTACTGACAGGGCTGAACACTGAAGCTTTCTTT. Amino acids: CSVGLLTGLNTEAFF.

V and J are TRBV3-1 (or the pseudogene TRBV3-2) and TRBJ1-1, with 8 bases matching TRBD1. The CDR3 extends over 12 amino acids. Germline V gene sequence: CDR1 LGHDT, CDR2 YNNKEL (reference sequence). V was pared by 4 bases and J by 11 bases, with 6 bases of the junction left unmatched. CDR3 sequence: CASSRRDRRAFF. The CDR3 nucleotides read TGTGCCAGCAGCCGAAGGGACAGGAGGGCTTTCTTT.

The rearrangement uses TRBV4-3 and TRBJ2-7; 10 bases match TRBD1. The CDR3 is 15 amino acids. Germline lookup yields CDR1 LGHNA and CDR2 YSLEER. Trimming at V came to 3 bases and at J to 3 bases, leaving 5 bases not matched to a gene. Here the CDR3 DNA reads TGCGCCAGCAGCCATACCGGGACAGGGGACTACGAGCAGTACTTC. Protein product: CASSHTGTGDYEQYF.

The V call is TRBV19, the J call TRBJ1-1, with 9 positions matching TRBD1. With 5 bases clipped from V and 1 base from J, the junction kept 5 bases outside the gene matches. Germline-derived CDR1 and CDR2 are LNHDA and SQIVND (reference sequence). This CDR3 region has 15 residues. CDR3 nucleotides: TGTGCCAGTAGTTCAACAGGGGGCGGGAACACTGAAGCTTTCTTT. Translating gives CASSSTGGGNTEAFF.

The rearrangement links TRBV4-1 to TRBJ2-3; TRBD2 aligns across 13 bases. This CDR3 comprises 16 residues. CDR1 MGHRA and CDR2 YSYEKL come from the germline V gene. The J segment lost 4 bases and the V segment lost 0 bases, leaving 1 base of the junction unmatched. The DNA of the CDR3 is TGCGCCAGCAGCCAAGAGGGACTAGCGGGACCAGATACGCAGTATTTT. Its translation is CASSQEGLAGPDTQYF.

CDR3 sequence: CASSQGRVGGYTF. DNA for the CDR3: TGTGCCAGCAGTCAAGGCAGGGTGGGTGGCTACACCTTC. The chain combines TRBV9 with TRBJ1-2, with D tentatively TRBD1 (5 bases). Germline V gene sequence: CDR1 SGDLS, CDR2 YYNGEE. Trimming took off 5 bases at V and 7 bases at J, with 15 bases between the two ends. CDR3 length: 13 amino acids.

This chain links TRBV5-4 with TRBJ2-3; 8 bases align to TRBD1. Unmatched junction bases numbered 8, after V lost 2 bases and J lost 0 bases. CDR3 length equals 17 residues. CDR1 is SGHNT, CDR2 YYREEE, per germline (reference sequence). The DNA of the CDR3 is TGTGCCAGCAGCTTAGGGGACAGGATAGCTAGCACAGATACGCAGTATTTT. This translates into CASSLGDRIASTDTQYF.

The chain combines TRBV5-4 with TRBJ2-3; D unresolved. The CDR3 consists of 14 residues. V lost 3 bases to trimming and J lost 4 bases, with 12 bases between them. Germline loops: CDR1 SGHNT, CDR2 YYREEE (reference sequence). CDR3 DNA sequence: TGTGCCAGCAGCTCTGCTAGATCCGCAGATACGCAGTATTTT. It codes for CASSSARSADTQYF.

CDR3 sequence (DNA): TGTGCCAGCAGCCAGCTTTCGGTACTCCCGAGTGGCTACACCTTC. Protein: CASSQLSVLPSGYTF. The gene calls are TRBV3-1 (or the pseudogene TRBV3-2) and TRBJ1-2, with D uncertain. This CDR3 contains 15 residues. CDR1 and CDR2 (germline): LGHDT, YNNKEL (reference sequence). V lost 3 bases and J lost 7, with 18 bases in between.

The CDR3 loop reads CASSLVWGRREKLFF. The DNA for the CDR3 is TGTGCCAGCAGCTTAGTTTGGGGGAGGCGTGAAAAACTGTTTTTT. The V gene is TRBV7-2, the J gene TRBJ1-4; D possibly corresponds to TRBD1 (5 bases). The germline V gene has CDR1 SGHTA and CDR2 FQGNSA. This CDR3 has 15 residues. Trimming took 1 base from V and 7 from J, leaving 13 bases between them.

The chain recombines TRBV10-3 with TRBJ2-7, with 8 nucleotides matching TRBD1. The V gene end was trimmed by 4 bases and the J gene end by 0 bases; junction bases not matched to a gene: 2. This CDR3 comprises 14 residues. The V gene's germline CDR1 is ENHRY and CDR2 SYGVKD. The CDR3: CAISAQGASYEQYF. Here the CDR3 DNA reads TGTGCCATCAGTGCCCAGGGGGCCTCCTACGAGCAGTACTTC.

V and J are TRBV9 and TRBJ2-3; D possibly corresponds to TRBD2 (7 bases). Trimming removed 3 bases from V and 2 bases from J, with 19 bases in between. CDR1 and CDR2 from the germline V gene are SGDLS and YYNGEE. This CDR3 has 17 residues. CDR3 DNA sequence: TGTGCCAGCAGCGCCGGGGAGGGGGAAAGCTTCACAGATACGCAGTATTTT. This translates into CASSAGEGESFTDTQYF.

V is TRBV12-5 and J is TRBJ2-2; D ambiguous. Germline-derived CDR1 and CDR2 are LGHNT and FRNRAP. V lost 0 bases and J lost 6, with 5 bases in between. The CDR3 runs to 13 residues. The CDR3: CASGLVLAGELFF. DNA for the CDR3: TGTGCTAGTGGTTTGGTACTGGCCGGGGAGCTGTTTTTT.

The chain carries TRBV2 and TRBJ1-2; a possible D gene is TRBD1 (5 bases). This CDR3 has 14 residues. Trimming left V 6 bases short and J 0 bases short, with 11 bases between. Per the germline V gene, CDR1 is SNHLY and CDR2 is FYNNEI. CDR3 DNA sequence: TGTGCCAGCAGGCGACAGTTAGCTAACTATGGCTACACCTTC. Its translation is CASRRQLANYGYTF.

The rearrangement links TRBV28 to TRBJ1-5, with unresolved D. The CDR3 is 12 amino acids. V gave up 3 bases and J gave up 4 bases, with 4 bases separating them. In germline, CDR1 is MDHEN, CDR2 SYDVKM. The CDR3 DNA reads as TGTGCCAGCAGTTTCAGGAATCAGCCCCAGCATTTT. Translating gives CASSFRNQPQHF. Full variable domain (rest looked up from reference TRBV28 and TRBJ1-5): DVKVTQSSRYLVKRTGEKVFLECVQDMDHENMFWYRQDPGLGLRLIYFSYDVKMKEKGDIPEGYSVSREKKERFSLILESASTNQTSMYLCASSFRNQPQHFGDGTRLSIL.

Remarks on this clone: Other DNA sequences in the same sample also yield this CDR3. The chain combines TRBV19 with TRBJ2-3, with 10 nucleotides matching TRBD2. V dropped 5 bases and J dropped 3; count of bases not matched to a gene: 5. The CDR3 contains 15 residues. Germline CDR1 is LNHDA and CDR2 is SQIVND (reference sequence). The CDR3 protein is CASSPRTSGTDTQYF. The CDR3 coding sequence is TGTGCCAGTAGTCCGCGGACTAGCGGAACAGATACGCAGTATTTT.

This chain links TRBV23-1 with TRBJ1-1; D is possibly TRBD1 (5 bases). TRBV23-1 is classed as an ORF, of uncertain function. Trimming took 0 bases from V and 3 from J, leaving 23 bases between them. CDR3 length: 19 amino acids. In DNA form, the CDR3 reads TGCGCCAGCAGTCAATCATGGGCAGGGTTGTCCGAAGGTCACACTGAAGCTTTCTTT. As protein: CASSQSWAGLSEGHTEAFF.

This clone was seen once. V usage is TRBV18 and J usage is TRBJ1-4; 8 positions agree with TRBD1. Looked up from germline, CDR1 is KGHSH and CDR2 is LQKENI. This CDR3 region has 17 residues. The V gene end was trimmed by 3 bases and the J gene end by 2 bases; junction bases not matched to a gene: 8. The DNA for the CDR3 is TGTGCCAGCTCACCCGCAGGGGGCGCGTCGACTAATGAAAAACTGTTTTTT. Its protein product is CASSPAGGASTNEKLFF.

The genes are TRBV11-2 and TRBJ2-1; 10 bases fit TRBD2. The ends lost 7 bases at V and 2 bases at J; junction bases unmatched: 5. CDR1 and CDR2 from the germline V gene are SGHAT and FQNNGV. The length of the CDR3 is 15 residues. The CDR3 DNA reads TGTGCCAGCATCCAGAGCGGGGGGGCCTACAATGAGCAGTTCTTC. It specifies CASIQSGGAYNEQFF.

This CDR3 is CASAEDRLRGYTF. The CDR3 DNA reads as TGTGCCTCGGCTGAAGACAGGTTGAGGGGCTACACCTTC. The J gene is TRBJ1-2, the V gene TRBV7-2; weak D call: TRBD1 (6 bases). The CDR3 loop spans 13 amino acids. Trimming pared 11 bases from V and 8 bases from J, leaving 21 bases between. Germline CDR1 reads SGHTA; CDR2 reads FQGNSA. Looking up the rest from reference TRBV7-2 and TRBJ1-2 gives the full variable domain: GAGVSQSPSNKVTEKGKDVELRCDPISGHTALYWYRQSLGQGLEFLIYFQGNSAPDKSGLPSDRFSAERTGGSVSTLTIQRTQQEDSAVYLCASAEDRLRGYTFGSGTRLTVV.

This chain connects TRBV19 to TRBJ2-1; D may be TRBD2 (5 bases). CDR1 and CDR2 (germline): LNHDA, SQIVND (reference sequence). With 5 bases removed from V and 3 bases from J, the gap between germline ends came to 17 bases. This CDR3 spans 16 amino acids. The CDR3 region has the DNA TGTGCCAGTAGTGGATTCTCGGCGGGCAGCTACAATGAGCAGTTCTTC. Translating gives CASSGFSAGSYNEQFF.

V gene TRBV21-1 combines with J gene TRBJ1-5; TRBD1 reflects the table's D call only, with no check against the DNA. TRBV21-1 has pseudogene status. The CDR3 contains 16 residues. Written as DNA, the CDR3 is TGTGCCAGCAGCAAGAGCCGGGACAGGGTGATTCAGCCCCAGCATTTT. Translated: CASSKSRDRVIQPQHF.

This chain connects TRBV4-1 to TRBJ2-7, with 7 positions matching TRBD1. J gave up 2 bases and V 4 bases, and 5 bases lay outside the gene matches. This CDR3 is built from 14 residues. In germline, CDR1 is MGHRA, CDR2 YSYEKL. The CDR3 protein is CASSRTGVAYEQYF. Written as DNA, the CDR3 is TGCGCCAGCAGCCGAACAGGGGTAGCCTACGAGCAGTACTTC.

The chain joins TRBV24-1 to TRBJ2-5; D is perhaps TRBD1 (6 bases). V shed 0 bases and J shed 5 bases, with 9 bases lying between them. Germline lookup yields CDR1 KGHDR and CDR2 SFDVKD. The CDR3 covers 14 residues. The CDR3 loop reads CATSDLGGRETQYF. CDR3 coding DNA: TGTGCCACCAGTGATTTGGGGGGCCGGGAGACCCAGTACTTC.

The chain couples TRBV7-9 to TRBJ1-2, with 7 bases identical to TRBD1. Germline loops: CDR1 SEHNR, CDR2 FQNEAQ (reference sequence). This CDR3 spans 14 amino acids. The V segment lost 0 bases and the J segment 4 bases; nucleotides outside the gene matches: 2. Written as DNA, the CDR3 is TGTGCCAGCAGCTTAGCCGACAGGGCCTATGGCTACACCTTC. Protein sequence: CASSLADRAYGYTF.